Here is one TCR beta chain with its context. The record originates from a study of cytomegalovirus exposure and HLA in healthy donors. The PCR had 60 Vbeta and 13 Jbeta primers. The table came from immunoSEQ multiplex PCR; TCRdb's copy has only in-frame clones and leaves some out. The sample gives around 200,000 clones, approximately 86% of which show up once; 0.31% is in the top ten. The CDR3 has 16 residues. The V and J ends lost 4 bases and 3 bases respectively, with 19 bases between them. CDR1 and CDR2 (germline): SGHRS, YFSETQ. Sequenced input: PBMCs. The chain couples TRBV5-1 to TRBJ1-1; the D is unclear. This receptor was obtained from a woman aged 25 to 39 in good health and CMV-seronegative. This chain's CDR3 is CASSPQRISADTEAFF. Here the CDR3 DNA reads TGCGCCAGCAGCCCGCAGAGGATCAGCGCGGACACTGAAGCTTTCTTT.